This T cell receptor beta chain was identified in a study of monozygotic twins with inflammatory bowel disease. General study findings and limits: Patients with IBD had less TCRbeta diversity (inverse Simpson) than their healthy co-twins. Especially with disease activity, IBD patients had fewer clonotypes in common with others than healthy twins did.

Worth noting for this clonotype: Antigen specificity is unknown.

Germline-derived CDR1 and CDR2 are GTSNPN and SVGIG (reference sequence). The length of the CDR3 is 13 residues. The RNA usage for each TCR library was around 3.5 ug of total RNA. Nested amplification of TCRalpha and TCRbeta cDNA involved two PCRs of roughly 17 and 9 cycles. TCRdb reprocessed the 5' RACE reads and reports one entry per CDR3 protein, with no DNA. The record lists around 380,000 distinct CDR3 sequences, of which the ten most abundant hold 2.4%. The V and J genes are TRBV30 and TRBJ2-5. The sequenced material came from blood. The sequence came from a human donor with ulcerative colitis or Crohn's disease, or a healthy co-twin of an affected twin (not recorded which). The CDR3 protein is CAWRNGVVLAQYF.